This TCR beta chain was observed in a study of regulatory T cells in long-lasting Graves disease. On the study more broadly: Treatment with antithyroid drugs for over 5 years, together with positive TSH receptor antibodies, meant persistent Graves' disease.

Specified time point: persistent/refractory GD, antithyroid drugs over 5 years with positive TRAb. With RNA extracted from PBMCs as input, the TCR library was made. An endocrinology department in Xi'an, China, recruited the patients. HTBI primers from iRepertoire and Arm-PCR of CDR3 regions yielded the TCR beta libraries. TCRdb itself ran the multiplex PCR reads through MiXCR, one entry per CDR3 protein. The sample lists hundreds of thousands of distinct CDR3 sequences, 21% occurring once. Worth noting for this clonotype: Its target is unknown.

General study points: Public clonotype sharing was higher in persistent than newly diagnosed patients.

The material sequenced was peripheral blood mononuclear cells (PBMCs), taken when the disease was refractory, from a patient treated with antithyroid drugs. This TCR derives from a female donor with Graves disease.

CDR3 DNA sequence: TGTGCCAGCAGCTTCGGGACGGCGGGGAATGAGCAGTTCTTC. Its protein product is CASSFGTAGNEQFF. This chain uses TRBV7-9 with TRBJ2-1; tentatively, D is TRBD2 (6 bases). CDR1 is SEHNR, CDR2 FQNEAQ, per germline (reference sequence). This CDR3 spans 14 amino acids. V was pared by 3 bases and J by 7 bases, with 13 bases between.